Listed below are T cell receptor beta chains from one sample, sequenced in a study of cytomegalovirus exposure and HLA in healthy donors. Generated by immunoSEQ multiplex PCR, the TCRdb table keeps only in-frame clones and is missing some. The sample has 95,000 to 150,000 clones, under 80% seen once; the top ten hold 30%. Sequenced input: PBMCs. The receptors shown here come from a man aged 55 to 70 in good health and CMV-seropositive. Both conserved end residues are part of each CDR3. A D gene is named only where the DNA matches it firmly. Only part of the rows carry a size: once, few, many, or a class if the clone is expanded.

TRBJ1-3	15	TRBD1	.	TRBV6-1	TGTGCCAGCAGTGAAGCGAGGGGGCTTGGGCACACCATATATTTT	CASSEARGLGHTIYF
TRBJ2-7	14	TRBD2	.	TRBV7-3	TGTGCCAGCAGCGCGGGGGGAGAGGGCTACGAGCAGTACTTC	CASSAGGEGYEQYF
TRBJ1-2	16	.	.	TRBV5-1	TGCGCCAGCAGCTTGTCCCCCCACAGGACCCACTATGGCTACACCTTC	CASSLSPHRTHYGYTF
TRBJ1-5	14	TRBD1	.	TRBV30	TGTGCCTGGAGTCGACAGGGAGGCAATCAGCCCCAGCATTTT	CAWSRQGGNQPQHF
TRBJ1-1	16	.	.	TRBV7-9	TGTTCCAGCAGCTTAGCGCAGGGGCTTGGGAACACTGAAGCTTTCTTT	CSSSLAQGLGNTEAFF
TRBJ2-7	15	TRBD2	few	TRBV27	TGTGCCAGCCGACCGAGCGGGGGACTCTCCTACGAGCAGTACTTC	CASRPSGGLSYEQYF
TRBJ1-1	15	TRBD1	.	TRBV5-1	TGCGCCAGCAGCCACGGGGACAGGTGGAACACTGAAGCTTTCTTT	CASSHGDRWNTEAFF
TRBJ2-7	13	.	.	TRBV5-5	TGTGCCAGCAGCTCAGTGCTAGCCTACGAGCAGTACTTC	CASSSVLAYEQYF
TRBJ1-5	15	.	.	TRBV6-6	TGTGCCAGCAGTTACTCGAGCAGGGTGAATCAGCCCCAGCATTTT	CASSYSSRVNQPQHF
TRBJ2-3	15	.	.	TRBV7-3	TGTGCCAGCAGCTTAAATAGCGCCGGAGGGGATACGCAGTATTTT	CASSLNSAGGDTQYF
TRBJ2-3	13	TRBD2	few	TRBV29-1	TGCAGCGTACAGCTAGCGGGAACAGATACGCAGTATTTT	CSVQLAGTDTQYF
TRBJ2-2	16	.	.	TRBV10-2	TGCGCCAGCAGGAGGGGGGGGTATATCGACACCGGGGAGCTGTTTTTT	CASRRGGYIDTGELFF
TRBJ1-2	14	.	.	TRBV28	TGTGCCAGCAGTTCCACACCTGGGAGGTATGGCTACACCTTC	CASSSTPGRYGYTF
TRBJ1-2	16	TRBD1	once	TRBV27	TGTGCCAGCAGTAGGACAGGGGGCCGCATCGGCTATGGCTACACCTTC	CASSRTGGRIGYGYTF
TRBJ2-1	14	TRBD2	.	TRBV2	TGTGCCACCGAGAGCGGGAGGGCCTACAATGAGCAGTTCTTC	CATESGRAYNEQFF
TRBJ2-6	16	TRBD2	few	TRBV5-1	TGCGCCAGCAGCCCCTGGGGGGGCTCTGGGGCCAACGTCCTGACTTTC	CASSPWGGSGANVLTF
TRBJ1-2	14	.	.	TRBV6-1	TGTGCCAGCAGCGAACTTATCCAGGGGCTGGGCTACACCTTC	CASSELIQGLGYTF
TRBJ2-1	14	.	.	TRBV7-9	TGTGCCAGCAGCTTCAGGGGGGCAGGTAATGAGCAGTTCTTC	CASSFRGAGNEQFF
TRBJ1-2	14	.	.	TRBV9	TGTGCCAGCAGCGTCGGGGGAGGAGACTATGACTACACCTTC	CASSVGGGDYDYTF
TRBJ1-1	14	TRBD1	once	TRBV5-6	TGTGCCAGCAGCATGGGACAGTTGAACACTGAAGCTTTCTTT	CASSMGQLNTEAFF